The entry below gives a single T cell receptor (beta chain) sequence along with its context. What it binds is not known. This entry belongs to a study of radiation and T cells in renal cell carcinoma. About the research overall: Nephrectomy followed 15 Gy stereotactic body radiation by 4 weeks. General study points: In blood, top tumor clones expanded by 2 weeks, shrinking by 4.

The time point is: blood 2 weeks post-SBRT. The sample's treatment: 15 Gy SBRT to primary tumor, nephrectomy 4 weeks later. Some clones are missing from TCRdb's copy, which holds only in-frame ones; the method was immunoSEQ multiplex PCR. The sample contains some 76,000 clones, 82% of which appear only once. Germline V gene lookup returns CDR1 MGHDK and CDR2 SYGVNS. The V and J ends lost 4 bases and 0 bases respectively, with 10 bases between them. There are 15 residues in the CDR3. The origin of this receptor is a man aged 55 to 70 with renal cell carcinoma. Source: blood, taken from a patient whose treatment included radiotherapy and nephrectomy. This chain links TRBV25-1 with TRBJ1-5; D gene unclear. The chain's CDR3 is CASSGGDYSNQPQHF. The CDR3, as DNA: TGTGCCAGCAGTGGGGGTGATTATAGCAATCAGCCCCAGCATTTT. The full variable domain, rest sourced from reference TRBV25-1 and TRBJ1-5, is EADIYQTPRYLVIGTGKKITLECSQTMGHDKMYWYQQDPGMELHLIHYSYGVNSTEKGDLSSESTVSRIRTEHFPLTLESARPSHTSQYLCASSGGDYSNQPQHFGDGTRLSIL.